The 13 T cell receptor beta chains presented below share a single source sample, sequenced in a study of T cells in Graves' hyperthyroidism and ophthalmopathy. Authors of the study amplified TCR beta CDR3 regions from RNA transcripts. The TCR CDR3 first-round RT-PCR relied on the HTBI primer set. In TCRdb, the multiplex PCR reads were re-called with MiXCR into one record per CDR3 protein. The sample has fewer than 300,000 distinct CDR3 sequences; 13% to 15% are singletons. The sequenced material came from blood. The receptors originated from a woman between 50 and 59 years old with Graves' hyperthyroidism that later progressed to Graves' ophthalmopathy.

This clonotype was found a few times. The chain joins TRBV4-1 to TRBJ2-7, with a possible D match to TRBD2 (5 bases). This CDR3 has 15 residues. The germline V gene has CDR1 MGHRA and CDR2 YSYEKL. Trimming removed 0 bases from V and 3 bases from J, with 12 bases in between. The CDR3, as DNA: TGCGCCAGCAGCCAAGAAGAGCGGAAAGACTACGAGCAGTACTTC. Amino acid sequence: CASSQEERKDYEQYF.

This clonotype was detected many times. The chain uses TRBV28 and TRBJ2-5; D is perhaps TRBD2 (5 bases). The CDR3 is 13 amino acids. CDR1 is MDHEN and CDR2 is SYDVKM in the germline V gene. Trimming pared 2 bases from V and 4 bases from J, leaving 8 bases between. The CDR3 loop is CASSLTGRETQYF. The CDR3 DNA is TGTGCCAGCAGTTTAACGGGGAGAGAGACCCAGTACTTC.

This clonotype was detected many times. At one of its ends the junction is not consistent with the germline gene, which may arise from a read error. V and J are TRBV20-1 and TRBJ2-1; D call uncertain. The V gene's germline CDR1 is DFQATT and CDR2 SNEGSKA (reference sequence). This CDR3 comprises 13 residues. The CDR3 nucleotides read TGCAGTGCTACGTCAAGGTCCTACTATGAGCAGTTCTTC. Its protein is CSATSRSYYEQFF.

This clonotype was observed a few times. V is TRBV28 and J is TRBJ2-5, with D perhaps matching TRBD2 (7 bases). The germline CDR1 and CDR2 sequences are MDHEN and SYDVKM. CDR3 length equals 13 residues. V lost 6 bases, J lost 5 bases, and 13 bases lay in between. CDR3 amino acids: CASRGGGAETQYF. The CDR3 DNA reads as TGTGCCAGCAGGGGGGGGGGCGCGGAGACCCAGTACTTC.

There are many counts of this clonotype. The gene calls are TRBV28 and TRBJ1-5, with D maybe TRBD1 (6 bases). CDR1 MDHEN and CDR2 SYDVKM come from the germline V gene. The V and J ends lost 2 bases and 7 bases respectively, with 12 bases between them. The CDR3 has 14 amino acids. The CDR3 sequence: CASSLHRAVQPQHF. CDR3 nucleotide sequence: TGTGCCAGCAGTTTACACAGGGCGGTGCAGCCCCAGCATTTT.

This clonotype appeared many times. The chain combines TRBV6-1 with TRBJ2-5; TRBD1 agrees at 11 bases. The CDR3 runs to 15 residues. The germline V gene encodes CDR1 MNHNS and CDR2 SASEGT. V lost 4 bases to trimming and J lost 2 bases; unmatched junction nucleotides: 3. The CDR3 nucleotides read TGTGCCAGCAGTGGGACAGGGGGCTTTCAAGAGACCCAGTACTTC. Its protein product is CASSGTGGFQETQYF.

The chain carries TRBV2 and TRBJ1-1; 9 nucleotides line up with TRBD1. The CDR3 length is 13 residues. J gave up 11 bases and V 7 bases, and 11 bases lay outside the gene matches. In germline, CDR1 is SNHLY, CDR2 FYNNEI. The CDR3 reads CASILYRGREAFF. Here the CDR3 DNA reads TGTGCCAGCATTCTTTACAGGGGGCGAGAGGCTTTCTTT.

A single count supports this clonotype. This rearrangement joins TRBV12-3 or TRBV12-4 to TRBJ2-7, with 13 nucleotides matching TRBD2. The V gene end was trimmed by 6 bases and the J gene end by 1 base; junction bases not matched to a gene: 15. CDR3 length equals 19 residues. CDR3 residues: CASSPSRLAGGLTSYEQYF. For the CDR3, the DNA is TGTGCCAGCAGCCCATCCCGACTAGCGGGAGGCCTCACATCCTACGAGCAGTACTTC.

The chain recombines TRBV10-1 with TRBJ1-1; D remains ambiguous. The CDR3 is 13 residues long. CDR1 is WNHNN, CDR2 SYGVQD, per germline (reference sequence). Trimming took off 8 bases at V and 7 bases at J, with 17 bases between the two ends. The CDR3 region is CASRFQSEGEAFF. Written as DNA, the CDR3 is TGCGCCAGCCGCTTCCAGAGTGAGGGTGAAGCTTTCTTT.

In its sample, this clonotype was seen many times. The genes are TRBV18 and TRBJ1-1, with D unclear. CDR3 length equals 15 residues. Germline values: CDR1 KGHSH, CDR2 LQKENI. Between the trimmed V and J ends, which lost 2 bases and 4 bases, there was a span of 14 bases. The CDR3 here is CASSPFPPRGTEAFF. Written as DNA, the CDR3 is TGTGCCAGCTCACCATTCCCCCCCCGAGGCACTGAAGCTTTCTTT.

There are a few counts of this clonotype. This chain connects TRBV5-1 to TRBJ2-1, with 7 positions matching TRBD1. Germline V lookup: CDR1 SGHRS, CDR2 YFSETQ. The CDR3 spans 14 residues. V dropped 1 base and J dropped 4; count of bases not matched to a gene: 2. The CDR3 is CASSLRGQYNEQFF. CDR3 nucleotide sequence: TGCGCCAGCAGCTTGAGGGGACAGTACAATGAGCAGTTCTTC.

This clonotype has a handful of counts. One base away lies a much larger clone, so this may be a sequencing read error. The CDR3 DNA is TGTGCCAGCACCAAGACTAGCGGGAGGCTCGATAGCTCCTACGATGAGCAGTTCTTC. Its protein product is CASTKTSGRLDSSYDEQFF. The chain joins TRBV27 to TRBJ2-1, with 13 bases fitting TRBD2. Germline V lookup: CDR1 MNHEY, CDR2 SMNVEV (reference sequence). The CDR3 consists of 19 residues.

In its sample, this clonotype was seen many times. The V and J genes are TRBV20-1 and TRBJ1-5; 11 nucleotides line up with TRBD1. This CDR3 spans 17 amino acids. Trimming removed 2 bases from V and 3 bases from J; junction bases left unmatched: 9. CDR1 is DFQATT, CDR2 SNEGSKA, per germline (reference sequence). The CDR3 loop is CSARPIGQGAYNQPQHF. Written as DNA, the CDR3 is TGCAGTGCTAGACCGATAGGACAGGGGGCGTACAATCAGCCCCAGCATTTT.